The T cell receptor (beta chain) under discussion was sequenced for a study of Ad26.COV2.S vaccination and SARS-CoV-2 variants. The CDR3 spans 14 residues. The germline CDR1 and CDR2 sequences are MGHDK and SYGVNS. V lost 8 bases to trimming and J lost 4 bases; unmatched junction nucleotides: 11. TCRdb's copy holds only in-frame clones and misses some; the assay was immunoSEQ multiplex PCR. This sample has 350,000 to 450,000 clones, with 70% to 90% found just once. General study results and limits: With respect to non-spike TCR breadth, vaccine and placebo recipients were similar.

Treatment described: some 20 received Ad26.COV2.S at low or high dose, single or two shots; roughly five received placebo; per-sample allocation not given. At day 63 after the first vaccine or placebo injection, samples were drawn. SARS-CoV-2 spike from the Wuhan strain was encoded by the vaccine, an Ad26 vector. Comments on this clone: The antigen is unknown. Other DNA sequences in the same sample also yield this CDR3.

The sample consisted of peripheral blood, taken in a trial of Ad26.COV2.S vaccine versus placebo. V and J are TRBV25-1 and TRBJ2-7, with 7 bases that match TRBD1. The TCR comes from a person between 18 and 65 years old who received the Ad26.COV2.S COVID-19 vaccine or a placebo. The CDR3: CASSNPGGSYEQYF. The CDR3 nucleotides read TGTGCCAGCTCTAATCCAGGGGGATCGTACGAGCAGTACTTC.